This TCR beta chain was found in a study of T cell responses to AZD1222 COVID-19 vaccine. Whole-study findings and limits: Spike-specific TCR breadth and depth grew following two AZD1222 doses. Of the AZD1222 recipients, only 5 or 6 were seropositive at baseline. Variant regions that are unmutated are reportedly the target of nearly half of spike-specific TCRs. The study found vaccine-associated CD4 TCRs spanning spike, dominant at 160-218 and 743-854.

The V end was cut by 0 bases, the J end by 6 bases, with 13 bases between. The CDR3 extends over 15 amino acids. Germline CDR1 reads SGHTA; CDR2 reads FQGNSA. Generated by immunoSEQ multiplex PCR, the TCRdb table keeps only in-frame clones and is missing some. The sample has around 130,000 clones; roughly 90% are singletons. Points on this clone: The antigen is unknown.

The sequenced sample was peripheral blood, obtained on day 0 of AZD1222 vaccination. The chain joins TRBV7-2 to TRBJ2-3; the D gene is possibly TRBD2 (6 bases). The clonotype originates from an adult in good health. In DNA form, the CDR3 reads TGTGCCAGCAGCTTAGCAGGAGGGCCTTGGGATACGCAGTATTTT. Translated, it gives CASSLAGGPWDTQYF.